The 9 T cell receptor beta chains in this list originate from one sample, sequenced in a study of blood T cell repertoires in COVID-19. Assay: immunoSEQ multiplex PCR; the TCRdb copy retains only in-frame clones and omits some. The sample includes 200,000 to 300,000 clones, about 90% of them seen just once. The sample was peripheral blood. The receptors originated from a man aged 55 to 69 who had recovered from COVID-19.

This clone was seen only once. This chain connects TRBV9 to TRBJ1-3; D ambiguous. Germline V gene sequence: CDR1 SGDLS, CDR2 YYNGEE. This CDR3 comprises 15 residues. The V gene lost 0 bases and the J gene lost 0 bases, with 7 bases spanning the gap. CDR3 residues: CASSVGGSSGNTIYF. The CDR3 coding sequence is TGTGCCAGCAGCGTAGGTGGTAGCTCTGGAAACACCATATATTTT.

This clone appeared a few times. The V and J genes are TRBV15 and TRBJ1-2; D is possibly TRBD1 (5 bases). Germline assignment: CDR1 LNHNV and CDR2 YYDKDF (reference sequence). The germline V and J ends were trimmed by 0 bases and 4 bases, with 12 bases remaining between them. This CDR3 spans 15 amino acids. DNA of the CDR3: TGTGCCACCAGCAGAGATTTTCGGCAGGGCTATGGCTACACCTTC. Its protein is CATSRDFRQGYGYTF.

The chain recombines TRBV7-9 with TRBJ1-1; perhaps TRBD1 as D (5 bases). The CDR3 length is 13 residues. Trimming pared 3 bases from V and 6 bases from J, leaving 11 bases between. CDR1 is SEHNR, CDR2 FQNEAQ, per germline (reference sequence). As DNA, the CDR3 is TGTGCCAGCAGCTTTCCAGGGTTGGCTGAAGCTTTCTTT. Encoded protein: CASSFPGLAEAFF.

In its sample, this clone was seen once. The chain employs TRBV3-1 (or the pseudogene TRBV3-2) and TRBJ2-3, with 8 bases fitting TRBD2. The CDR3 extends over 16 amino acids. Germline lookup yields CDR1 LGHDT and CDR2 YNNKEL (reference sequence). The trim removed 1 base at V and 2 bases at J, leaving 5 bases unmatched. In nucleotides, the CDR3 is TGTGCCAGCAGCCAAGGAACTAGCGGAGACACAGATACGCAGTATTTT. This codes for CASSQGTSGDTDTQYF.

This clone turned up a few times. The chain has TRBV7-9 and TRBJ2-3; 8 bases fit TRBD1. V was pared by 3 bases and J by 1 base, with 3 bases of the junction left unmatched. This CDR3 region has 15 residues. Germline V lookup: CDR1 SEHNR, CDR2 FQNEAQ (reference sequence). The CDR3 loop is CASSFPGQGTDTQYF. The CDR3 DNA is TGTGCCAGCAGCTTTCCGGGACAGGGCACAGATACGCAGTATTTT.

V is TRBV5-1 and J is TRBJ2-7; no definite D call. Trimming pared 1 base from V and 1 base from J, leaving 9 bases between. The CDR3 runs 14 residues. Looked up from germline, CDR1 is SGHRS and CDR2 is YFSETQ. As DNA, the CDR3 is TGCGCCAGCAGCTTGAGACTGCCGTCCTACGAGCAGTACTTC. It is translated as CASSLRLPSYEQYF.

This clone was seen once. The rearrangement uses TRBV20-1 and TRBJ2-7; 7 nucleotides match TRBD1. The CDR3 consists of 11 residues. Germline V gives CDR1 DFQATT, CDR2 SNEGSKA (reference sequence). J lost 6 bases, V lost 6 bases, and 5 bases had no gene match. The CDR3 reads CSAKTGSEQYV. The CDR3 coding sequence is TGCAGTGCCAAGACAGGGAGCGAGCAGTACGTC.

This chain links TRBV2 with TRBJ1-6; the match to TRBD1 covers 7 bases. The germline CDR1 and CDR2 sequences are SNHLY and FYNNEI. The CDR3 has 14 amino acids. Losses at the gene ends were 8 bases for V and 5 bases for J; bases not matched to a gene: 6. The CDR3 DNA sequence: TGTGCCAGCCTGACAGGGAGCCATAATTCACCCCTCCACTTT. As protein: CASLTGSHNSPLHF.

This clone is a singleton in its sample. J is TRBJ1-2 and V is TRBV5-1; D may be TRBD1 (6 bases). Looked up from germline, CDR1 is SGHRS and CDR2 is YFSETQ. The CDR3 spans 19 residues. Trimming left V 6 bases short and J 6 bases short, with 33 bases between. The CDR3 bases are TGCGCCAGCATGGGTTGGGGGGGGCAGGGAACCGACATGAGAGATGGCTACACCTTC. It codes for CASMGWGGQGTDMRDGYTF. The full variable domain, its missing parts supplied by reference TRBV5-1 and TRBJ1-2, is KAGVTQTPRYLIKTRGQQVTLSCSPISGHRSVSWYQQTPGQGLQFLFEYFSETQRNKGNFPGRFSGRQFSNSRSEMNVSTLELGDSALYLCASMGWGGQGTDMRDGYTFGSGTRLTVV.